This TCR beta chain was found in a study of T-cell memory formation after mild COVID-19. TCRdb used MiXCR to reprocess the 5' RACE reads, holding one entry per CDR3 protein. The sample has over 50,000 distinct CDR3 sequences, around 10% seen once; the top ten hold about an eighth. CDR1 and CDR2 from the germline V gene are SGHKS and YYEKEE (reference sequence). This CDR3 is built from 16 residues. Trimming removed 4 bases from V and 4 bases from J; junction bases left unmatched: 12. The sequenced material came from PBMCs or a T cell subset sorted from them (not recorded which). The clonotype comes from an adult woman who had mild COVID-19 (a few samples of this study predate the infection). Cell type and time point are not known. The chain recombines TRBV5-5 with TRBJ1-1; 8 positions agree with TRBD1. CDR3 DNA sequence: TGTGCCAGCAGCAACGAGGACAGGGATTTGGTCACTGAAGCTTTCTTT. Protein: CASSNEDRDLVTEAFF.